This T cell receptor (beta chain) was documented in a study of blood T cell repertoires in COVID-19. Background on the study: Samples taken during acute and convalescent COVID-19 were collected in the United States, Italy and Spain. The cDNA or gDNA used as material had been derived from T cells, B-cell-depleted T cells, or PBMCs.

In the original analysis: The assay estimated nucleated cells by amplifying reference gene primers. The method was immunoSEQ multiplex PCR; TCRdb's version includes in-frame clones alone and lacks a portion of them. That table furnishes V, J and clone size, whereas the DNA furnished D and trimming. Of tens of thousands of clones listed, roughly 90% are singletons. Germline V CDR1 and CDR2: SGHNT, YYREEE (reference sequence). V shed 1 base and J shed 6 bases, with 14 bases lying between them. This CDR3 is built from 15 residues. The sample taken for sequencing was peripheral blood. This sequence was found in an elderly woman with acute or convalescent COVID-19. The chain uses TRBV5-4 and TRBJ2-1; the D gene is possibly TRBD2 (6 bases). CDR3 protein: CASSLWRAQGNEQFF. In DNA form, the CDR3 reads TGTGCCAGCAGCTTGTGGAGGGCGCAGGGCAATGAGCAGTTCTTC.